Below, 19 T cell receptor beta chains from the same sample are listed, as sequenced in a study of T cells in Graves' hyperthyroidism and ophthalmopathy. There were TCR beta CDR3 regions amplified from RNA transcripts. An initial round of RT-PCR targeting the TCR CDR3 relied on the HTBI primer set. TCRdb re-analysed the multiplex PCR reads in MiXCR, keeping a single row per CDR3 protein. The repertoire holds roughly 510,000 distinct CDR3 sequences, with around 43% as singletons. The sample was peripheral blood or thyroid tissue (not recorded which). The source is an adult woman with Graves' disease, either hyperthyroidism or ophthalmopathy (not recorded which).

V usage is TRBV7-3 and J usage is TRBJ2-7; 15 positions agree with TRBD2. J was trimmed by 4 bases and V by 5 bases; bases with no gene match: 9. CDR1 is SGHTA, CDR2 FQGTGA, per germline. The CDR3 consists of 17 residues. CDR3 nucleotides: TGTGCCAGCAGCCTATACCCGGGACTAGCGGGAGGTTACGAGCAGTACTTC. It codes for CASSLYPGLAGGYEQYF.

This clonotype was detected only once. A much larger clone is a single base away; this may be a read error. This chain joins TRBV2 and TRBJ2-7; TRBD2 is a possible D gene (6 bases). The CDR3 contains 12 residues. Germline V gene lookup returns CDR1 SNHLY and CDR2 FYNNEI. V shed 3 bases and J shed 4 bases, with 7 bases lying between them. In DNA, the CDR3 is TGTGCCAGCAGTGACGCGGGGTACGAGCAGTACTTC. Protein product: CASSDAGYEQYF.

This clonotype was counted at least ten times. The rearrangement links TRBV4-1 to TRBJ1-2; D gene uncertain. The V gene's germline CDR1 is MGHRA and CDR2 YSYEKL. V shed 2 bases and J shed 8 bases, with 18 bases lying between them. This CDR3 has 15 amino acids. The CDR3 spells CASSQIGRGLGGYTF. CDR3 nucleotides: TGCGCCAGCAGCCAAATAGGACGGGGTCTAGGAGGCTACACCTTC.

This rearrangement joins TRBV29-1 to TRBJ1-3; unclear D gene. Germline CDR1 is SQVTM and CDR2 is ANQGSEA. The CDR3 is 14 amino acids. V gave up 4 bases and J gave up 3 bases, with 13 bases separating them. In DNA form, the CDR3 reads TGCAGCGTTGCGGATCCGCACTATGGAAACACCATATATTTT. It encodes CSVADPHYGNTIYF.

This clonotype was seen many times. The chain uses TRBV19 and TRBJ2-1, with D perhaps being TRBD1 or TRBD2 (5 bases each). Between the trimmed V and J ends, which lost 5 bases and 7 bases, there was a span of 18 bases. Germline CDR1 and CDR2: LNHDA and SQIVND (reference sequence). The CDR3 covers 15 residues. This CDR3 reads CASSPSGTQRNEQFF. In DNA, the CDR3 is TGTGCCAGTAGTCCATCCGGGACCCAAAGGAATGAGCAGTTCTTC.

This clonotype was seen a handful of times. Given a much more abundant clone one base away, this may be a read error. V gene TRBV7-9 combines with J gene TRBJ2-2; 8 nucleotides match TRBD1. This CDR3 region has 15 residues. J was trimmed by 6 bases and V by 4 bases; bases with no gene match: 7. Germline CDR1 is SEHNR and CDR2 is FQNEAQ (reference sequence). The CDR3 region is CASSSGTGGSGELFF. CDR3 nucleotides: TGTGCCAGCAGCTCGGGGACAGGTGGCTCCGGGGAGCTGTTTTTT.

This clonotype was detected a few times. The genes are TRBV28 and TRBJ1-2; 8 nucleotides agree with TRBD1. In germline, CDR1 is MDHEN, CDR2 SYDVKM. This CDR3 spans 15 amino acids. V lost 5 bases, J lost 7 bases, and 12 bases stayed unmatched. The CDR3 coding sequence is TGTGCCAGCAGTACCCTCCCCAGGACAGGGTTTGGCTACACCTTC. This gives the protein CASSTLPRTGFGYTF.

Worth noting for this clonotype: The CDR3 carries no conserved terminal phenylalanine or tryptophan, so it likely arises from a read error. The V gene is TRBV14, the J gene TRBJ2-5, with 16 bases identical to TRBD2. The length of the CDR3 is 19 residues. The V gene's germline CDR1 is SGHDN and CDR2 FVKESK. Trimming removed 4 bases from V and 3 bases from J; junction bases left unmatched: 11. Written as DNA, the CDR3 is TGTGCCAGCAGCCCCAGTCCCGGGACTAGCGGGAGGGCCGAAGAGACCCAGTACCTC. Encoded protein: CASSPSPGTSGRAEETQYL.

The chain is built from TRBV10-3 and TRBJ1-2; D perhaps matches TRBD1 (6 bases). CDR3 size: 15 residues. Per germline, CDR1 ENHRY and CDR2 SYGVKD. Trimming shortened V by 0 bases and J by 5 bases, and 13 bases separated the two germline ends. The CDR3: CAISESQGLGYGYTF. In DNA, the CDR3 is TGTGCCATCAGTGAGTCGCAGGGGTTGGGATATGGCTACACCTTC.

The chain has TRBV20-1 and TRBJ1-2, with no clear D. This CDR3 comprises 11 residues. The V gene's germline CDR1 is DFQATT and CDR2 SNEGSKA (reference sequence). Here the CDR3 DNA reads TGCACCGCCGGGGCTAACTATGGCTACACCTTC. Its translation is CTAGANYGYTF.

This chain's CDR3 is CASSTGPNQPQHF. The CDR3 nucleotides are TGTGCCAGCAGCACCGGGCCCAATCAGCCCCAGCATTTT. The V and J genes are TRBV2 and TRBJ1-5; unclear D gene. V lost 6 bases to trimming and J lost 3 bases, with 9 bases between them. From germline, CDR1 is SNHLY and CDR2 FYNNEI. This CDR3 has 13 residues.

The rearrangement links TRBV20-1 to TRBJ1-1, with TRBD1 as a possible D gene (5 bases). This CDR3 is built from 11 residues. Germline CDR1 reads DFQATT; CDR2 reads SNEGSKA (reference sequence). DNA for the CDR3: TGCAGCCCCGGGGGGAACACTGAAGCTTTCTTT. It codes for CSPGGNTEAFF.

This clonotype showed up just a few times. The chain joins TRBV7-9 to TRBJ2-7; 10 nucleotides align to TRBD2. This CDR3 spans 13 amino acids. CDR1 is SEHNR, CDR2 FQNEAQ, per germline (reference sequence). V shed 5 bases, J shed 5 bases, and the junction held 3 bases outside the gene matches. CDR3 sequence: CASSPSGRDEQYF. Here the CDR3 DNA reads TGTGCCAGCAGCCCTAGCGGGAGAGACGAGCAGTACTTC.

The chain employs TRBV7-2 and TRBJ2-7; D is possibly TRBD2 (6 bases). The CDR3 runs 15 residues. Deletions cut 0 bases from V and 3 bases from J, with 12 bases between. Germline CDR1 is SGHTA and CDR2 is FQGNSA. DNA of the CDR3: TGTGCCAGCAGCTTAGCGGGAGGTAGGGGCTACGAGCAGTACTTC. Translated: CASSLAGGRGYEQYF.

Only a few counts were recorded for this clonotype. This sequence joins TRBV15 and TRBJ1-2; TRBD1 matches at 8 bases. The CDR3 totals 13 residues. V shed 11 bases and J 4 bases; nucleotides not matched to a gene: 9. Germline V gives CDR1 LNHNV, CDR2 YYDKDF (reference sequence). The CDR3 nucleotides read TGTGCCGCGACAGGGGAAGAACTCTATGGCTACACCTTC. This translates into CAATGEELYGYTF.

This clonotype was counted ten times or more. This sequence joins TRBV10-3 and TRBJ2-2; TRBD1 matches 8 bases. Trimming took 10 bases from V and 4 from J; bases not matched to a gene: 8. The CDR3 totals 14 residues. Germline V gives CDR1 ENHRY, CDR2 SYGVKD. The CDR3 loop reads CATWTGSATGELFF. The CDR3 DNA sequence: TGTGCCACCTGGACAGGGAGTGCCACCGGGGAGCTGTTTTTT.

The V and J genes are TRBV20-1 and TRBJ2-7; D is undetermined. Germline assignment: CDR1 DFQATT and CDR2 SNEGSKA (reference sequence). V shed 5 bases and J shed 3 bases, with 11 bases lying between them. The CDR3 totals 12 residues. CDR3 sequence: CSAQHSDYEQYF. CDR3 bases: TGCAGTGCTCAGCATTCCGACTACGAGCAGTACTTC.

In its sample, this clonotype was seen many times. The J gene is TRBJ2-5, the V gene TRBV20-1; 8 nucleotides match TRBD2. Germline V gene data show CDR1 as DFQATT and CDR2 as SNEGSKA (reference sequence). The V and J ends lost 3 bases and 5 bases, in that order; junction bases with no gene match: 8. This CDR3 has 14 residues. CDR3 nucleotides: TGCAGTGCTAGCGAGCGGGAGTTGGGGGAGACCCAGTACTTC. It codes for CSASERELGETQYF.

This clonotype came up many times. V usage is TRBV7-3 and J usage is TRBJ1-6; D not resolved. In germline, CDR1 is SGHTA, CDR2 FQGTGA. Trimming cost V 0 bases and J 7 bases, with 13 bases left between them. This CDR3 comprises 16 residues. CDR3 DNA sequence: TGTGCCAGCAGCTTAACGCAGCGGGAGGCCAATTCACCCCTCCACTTT. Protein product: CASSLTQREANSPLHF.